This is a list of T cell receptor beta chains from one sample in a study of breast tumors, draining lymph nodes, adjacent tissues. TCRdb itself ran the multiplex PCR reads through MiXCR, one entry per CDR3 protein. The sample gives some 49,000 distinct CDR3 sequences, 23% of which show up once; 8% is in the top ten. The sample taken for sequencing was breast tumor tissue. The receptors here all came from a female donor with breast cancer. Some clones in this sample may be carry-over from other donors' samples. Each CDR3 is given with its conserved first and last residue. Fields, in order: J gene, D gene, V gene, clone size, CDR3 protein, CDR3 DNA. The D gene is left open where the match is weak. Only part of the rows carry a size: once, few, many, or a class if the clone is expanded.

J: TRBJ2-7; D: NA; V: TRBV9; size: medium-sized; CDR3: CASSVEGGSYEQYF; DNA: TGTGCCAGCAGCGTAGAAGGAGGATCCTACGAGCAGTACTTC
J: TRBJ2-1; D: TRBD1; V: TRBV6-1; size: medium-sized; CDR3: CASWGGQGGDEQFF; DNA: TGTGCCAGCTGGGGCGGACAGGGCGGAGATGAGCAGTTCTTC
J: TRBJ2-1; D: NA; V: TRBV12-3/TRBV12-4; size: many; CDR3: CASSLTSLNEQFF; DNA: TGTGCCAGCAGCCTGACTAGTCTCAATGAGCAGTTCTTC
J: TRBJ2-1; D: NA; V: TRBV19; size: once; CDR3: CASSIGTALYNEQFF; DNA: TGTGCCAGTAGTATCGGGACGGCTTTATACAATGAGCAGTTCTTC
J: TRBJ1-3; D: NA; V: TRBV12-3/TRBV12-4; size: NA; CDR3: CASSLIEGNTIYF; DNA: TGTGCCAGCAGTTTAATAGAGGGAAACACCATATATTTT
J: TRBJ2-1; D: TRBD1; V: TRBV20-1; size: many; CDR3: CSARSGTGANEQFF; DNA: TGCAGTGCTAGATCCGGGACAGGGGCCAATGAGCAGTTCTTC
J: TRBJ2-3; D: TRBD1; V: TRBV27; size: NA; CDR3: CASRWDRVTDAQYF; DNA: TGTGCCAGCAGATGGGACAGGGTCACAGATGCGCAGTATTTT
J: TRBJ1-1; D: NA; V: TRBV19; size: NA; CDR3: CASSINLNTEAFF; DNA: TGTGCCAGTAGTATAAACCTGAACACTGAAGCTTTCTTT
J: TRBJ2-3; D: TRBD1; V: TRBV15; size: many; CDR3: CATSTRQGTDTQYF; DNA: TGTGCCACCAGCACCCGACAGGGAACAGATACGCAGTATTTT
J: TRBJ2-1; D: NA; V: TRBV19; size: many; CDR3: CASSIAGAGYNEQFF; DNA: TGTGCCAGTAGTATCGCCGGGGCGGGTTACAATGAGCAGTTCTTC
J: TRBJ1-3; D: NA; V: TRBV7-2; size: many; CDR3: CASSPAGMVGRTGNTIYF; DNA: TGTGCCAGCAGCCCAGCAGGGATGGTGGGTAGGACTGGAAACACCATATATTTT
J: TRBJ2-3; D: TRBD2; V: TRBV12-3/TRBV12-4; size: many; CDR3: CASSLYGTSGENTDTQYF; DNA: TGTGCCAGCAGTTTATATGGGACTAGCGGGGAGAACACAGATACGCAGTATTTT
J: TRBJ1-4; D: TRBD1; V: TRBV6-1; size: many; CDR3: CASSDRGSTNEKLFF; DNA: TGTGCCAGCAGTGACAGGGGGTCAACTAATGAAAAACTGTTTTTT
J: TRBJ1-2; D: NA; V: TRBV7-9; size: many; CDR3: CASSLGDMANYGYTF; DNA: TGTGCCAGCAGCTTAGGAGACATGGCTAACTATGGCTACACCTTC
J: TRBJ2-1; D: TRBD2; V: TRBV25-1; size: medium-sized; CDR3: CASSFGTSGISGQFF; DNA: TGTGCCAGCAGTTTCGGGACTAGCGGGATTTCGGGGCAGTTCTTC
J: TRBJ1-4; D: NA; V: TRBV5-5; size: many; CDR3: CASSLVGGESEKLFF; DNA: TGTGCCAGCAGCTTAGTTGGAGGGGAAAGTGAAAAACTGTTTTTT
J: TRBJ1-5; D: NA; V: TRBV10-3; size: many; CDR3: CAISESESQPQHF; DNA: TGTGCCATCAGTGAGTCGGAGAGTCAGCCCCAGCATTTT
J: TRBJ2-1; D: TRBD2; V: TRBV6-1; size: few; CDR3: CASSPRPGLALNNEQFF; DNA: TGTGCCAGCAGTCCTCGGCCGGGACTAGCGTTAAACAATGAGCAGTTCTTC
J: TRBJ2-2; D: NA; V: TRBV12-3/TRBV12-4; size: many; CDR3: CASSFFGATGELFF; DNA: TGTGCCAGCAGTTTTTTCGGGGCTACCGGGGAGCTGTTTTTT
J: TRBJ1-3; D: NA; V: TRBV6-5; size: many; CDR3: CASSYGSGNTIYF; DNA: TGTGCCAGCAGTTACGGTTCTGGAAACACCATATATTTT
J: TRBJ1-6; D: NA; V: TRBV28; size: few; CDR3: CASSLNGSPLHF; DNA: TGTGCCAGCAGTTTAAATGGGTCACCCCTCCACTTT
J: TRBJ2-7; D: TRBD1; V: TRBV27; size: NA; CDR3: CVSSLGTGAYEQYF; DNA: TGTGTCAGCAGTTTGGGGACAGGGGCCTACGAGCAGTACTTC
J: TRBJ2-7; D: NA; V: TRBV5-8; size: many; CDR3: CASTRRGLPAYEQYF; DNA: TGTGCCAGTACTCGTCGGGGCCTTCCCGCCTACGAGCAGTACTTC
J: TRBJ2-5; D: NA; V: TRBV20-1; size: few; CDR3: CSALQRGETQYF; DNA: TGCAGTGCTCTCCAACGTGGGGAGACCCAGTACTTC
J: TRBJ2-7; D: NA; V: TRBV27; size: many; CDR3: CASSLTRSHHEQYF; DNA: TGTGCCAGCAGTTTAACCAGAAGTCATCACGAGCAGTACTTC
J: TRBJ1-1; D: TRBD1; V: TRBV5-6; size: NA; CDR3: CASSDQGVTEAFF; DNA: TGTGCCAGCAGCGACCAGGGGGTCACTGAAGCTTTCTTT
J: TRBJ1-4; D: TRBD1; V: TRBV5-1; size: many; CDR3: CASSLRAQGANEKLFF; DNA: TGCGCCAGCAGCTTGCGAGCACAGGGGGCGAATGAAAAACTGTTTTTT
J: TRBJ2-7; D: TRBD1; V: TRBV24-1; size: NA; CDR3: CATSESRQGRRYEQCF; DNA: TGTGCCACCAGTGAGTCGAGACAGGGACGTAGGTACGAGCAGTGCTTC
J: TRBJ2-3; D: NA; V: TRBV20-1; size: NA; CDR3: CSATSKPYTDTQYF; DNA: TGCAGTGCTACCTCCAAACCCTACACAGATACGCAGTATTTT
J: TRBJ1-6; D: NA; V: TRBV2; size: many; CDR3: CASSEADPRGSPLHF; DNA: TGTGCCAGCAGTGAAGCTGACCCCAGGGGTTCACCCCTCCACTTT
J: TRBJ2-2; D: TRBD1; V: TRBV10-2; size: many; CDR3: CASATGVNTGELFF; DNA: TGCGCCAGCGCGACAGGGGTCAACACCGGGGAGCTGTTTTTT
J: TRBJ2-7; D: NA; V: TRBV20-1; size: NA; CDR3: CSARDRSWRVDEQYF; DNA: TGCAGTGCTAGAGATCGAAGCTGGAGGGTTGACGAGCAGTACTTC
J: TRBJ1-1; D: NA; V: TRBV20-1; size: few; CDR3: CSAPGVGDLEAFF; DNA: TGCAGTGCCCCTGGGGTGGGGGATTTGGAGGCTTTCTTT
J: TRBJ2-5; D: NA; V: TRBV4-1; size: NA; CDR3: CASSQDISGQGTQYF; DNA: TGCGCCAGCAGCCAAGATATCAGCGGCCAAGGGACCCAGTACTTC
J: TRBJ1-4; D: TRBD1; V: TRBV7-6; size: many; CDR3: CASSNKQGAFEKGEKLFF; DNA: TGTGCCAGCAGCAACAAACAGGGGGCATTCGAGAAGGGTGAAAAACTGTTTTTT
J: TRBJ2-2; D: NA; V: TRBV3-1; size: NA; CDR3: CASSQDLWSGELFF; DNA: TGTGCCAGCAGCCAAGATCTTTGGTCCGGGGAGCTGTTTTTT
J: TRBJ2-3; D: NA; V: TRBV7-7; size: many; CDR3: CASSLRAGAGTDTQYF; DNA: TGTGCCAGCAGCTTAAGGGCGGGGGCCGGCACAGATACGCAGTATTTT
J: TRBJ1-2; D: TRBD1; V: TRBV3-1; size: many; CDR3: CASSARQGTVTGYTF; DNA: TGTGCCAGCAGCGCTCGACAGGGTACGGTTACTGGCTACACCTTC
J: TRBJ2-7; D: TRBD1; V: TRBV7-9; size: NA; CDR3: CASSKGTGTYEQYF; DNA: TGTGCCAGCAGCAAAGGGACAGGGACCTACGAGCAGTACTTC
J: TRBJ1-5; D: TRBD1; V: TRBV5-1; size: many; CDR3: CASSLGGQGYQPQHF; DNA: TGCGCCAGCAGCTTGGGCGGACAGGGATATCAGCCCCAGCATTTT
J: TRBJ2-2; D: TRBD2; V: TRBV20-1; size: NA; CDR3: CSARDPLGTTNTGELFF; DNA: TGCAGTGCTAGAGATCCTCTCGGGACTACCAACACCGGGGAGCTGTTTTTT